This T cell receptor beta chain was sequenced during a study of cytomegalovirus exposure and HLA in healthy donors. The PCR was carried out with 60 Vbeta primers and 13 Jbeta primers. Repertoires were generated with immunoSEQ multiplex PCR, while TCRdb's copy carries only in-frame clones and drops some. The sample consists of 95,000 to 150,000 clones, 77% of them appearing once. This CDR3 region has 17 residues. Germline V gene sequence: CDR1 MNHEY, CDR2 SMNVEV (reference sequence). The trim removed 4 bases at V and 6 bases at J, leaving 9 bases unmatched. This receptor was taken from a human donor in good health. The chain links TRBV27 to TRBJ2-1; 13 nucleotides agree with TRBD2. Sequenced sample: PBMCs. The CDR3 loop reads CASSSPTTSGRSNEQFF. CDR3 bases: TGTGCCAGCAGTTCCCCCACGACTAGCGGGAGGAGCAATGAGCAGTTCTTC.